A single sample gave rise to the 10 T cell receptor beta chains below, sequenced in a study of cytomegalovirus exposure and HLA in healthy donors. The PCR ran on 60 Vbeta and 13 Jbeta primers. Clones were sequenced by immunoSEQ multiplex PCR, and TCRdb holds only the in-frame ones, with some missing. The table lists fewer than 150,000 clones, around 67% of them singletons. Sequenced input: PBMCs. These TCRs come from a woman aged 35 to 49 in good health and CMV-seronegative.

This chain connects TRBV19 to TRBJ2-3, with 7 nucleotides matching TRBD1. The V gene's germline CDR1 is LNHDA and CDR2 SQIVND (reference sequence). The CDR3 sequence is 16 residues long. Germline trimming cut 3 bases from V and 3 bases from J; bases unmatched to any gene: 9. The CDR3 DNA reads as TGTGCCAGTAGTATCGTTGCAGGGGGTTGGACAGATACGCAGTATTTT. It specifies CASSIVAGGWTDTQYF.

A few counts support this clone. The V and J genes are TRBV4-2 and TRBJ1-2; 8 positions match TRBD1. Germline lookup yields CDR1 LGHNA and CDR2 YNFKEQ. The V and J ends lost 4 bases and 3 bases, in that order; junction bases with no gene match: 4. This CDR3 has 14 residues. CDR3 bases: TGTGCCAGCAGCCTAAGGACAGGGTACTATGGCTACACCTTC. This sequence encodes CASSLRTGYYGYTF.

J is TRBJ1-3 and V is TRBV6-5; D ambiguous. The V end lost 3 bases, the J end lost 4 bases, and 7 bases lay between the germline ends. The CDR3 loop spans 13 amino acids. From germline, CDR1 is MNHEY and CDR2 SVGAGI. CDR3 in amino acids: CASSYVGGNTIYF. The CDR3 region has the DNA TGTGCCAGCAGTTATGTCGGGGGAAACACCATATATTTT.

This clone is a singleton in its sample. The gene calls are TRBV7-9 and TRBJ2-7; D might be TRBD2 (6 bases). Trimming removed 4 bases at V and 4 bases at J, with 14 bases between. The germline gives CDR1 SEHNR, CDR2 FQNEAQ (reference sequence). There are 14 residues in the CDR3. CDR3 amino acids: CASSSQGLEYEQYF. The CDR3 DNA sequence: TGTGCCAGCAGCTCCCAGGGACTCGAGTACGAGCAGTACTTC.

The rearrangement links TRBV7-8 to TRBJ2-2; D is uncertain. Germline V gives CDR1 SGHVS, CDR2 FQNEAQ. The V end lost 0 bases, the J end lost 4 bases, and 9 bases lay between the germline ends. The CDR3 has 15 amino acids. Here the CDR3 DNA reads TGTGCCAGCAGCTTAGCCACTACGCCCACCGGGGAGCTGTTTTTT. It specifies CASSLATTPTGELFF.

The chain combines TRBV7-6 with TRBJ1-4; TRBD1 agrees at 11 bases. The V and J ends lost 5 bases and 3 bases, in that order; junction bases with no gene match: 8. The CDR3 is 17 amino acids. CDR1 and CDR2 (germline): SGHVS, FNYEAQ. The CDR3 DNA reads as TGTGCCAGCAGCCCACGGACAGGGGGCCTTTCTAATGAAAAACTGTTTTTT. This encodes CASSPRTGGLSNEKLFF.

This chain joins TRBV7-5 and TRBJ2-1; TRBD2 is the table's D call and was not checked against the DNA. TRBV7-5 is classified as a pseudogene. The CDR3 has 11 amino acids. The CDR3 DNA reads TGTACGAGGAGCTCCTACAATGAGCAGTTCTTC. Protein sequence: CTRSSYNEQFF.

The chain joins TRBV28 to TRBJ2-1, with D unresolved. V was clipped by 8 bases and J by 5 bases, with 7 bases between them. Germline V CDR1 and CDR2: MDHEN, SYDVKM. This CDR3 is 11 amino acids long. For the CDR3, the DNA is TGTGCCAGCGGGCGAAACAATGAGCAGTTCTTC. Translation: CASGRNNEQFF.

The V and J genes are TRBV4-2 and TRBJ2-7, with 13 positions matching TRBD2. Unmatched junction bases numbered 6, after V lost 0 bases and J lost 7 bases. Germline assignment: CDR1 LGHNA and CDR2 YNFKEQ. The CDR3 sequence is 16 residues long. This CDR3 is CASSQDGTSGTLEQYF. The CDR3 coding sequence is TGTGCCAGCAGCCAAGATGGGACTAGCGGGACCTTAGAGCAGTACTTC.

V and J are TRBV27 and TRBJ1-5; TRBD1 aligns across 9 bases. The junction had 9 bases not matched to a gene; V was cut back by 6 bases and J by 3 bases. The CDR3 covers 16 residues. CDR1 is MNHEY and CDR2 is SMNVEV in the germline V gene (reference sequence). The CDR3 spells CASRPTGQGSNQPQHF. CDR3 bases: TGTGCCAGCAGGCCAACGGGACAGGGCTCCAATCAGCCCCAGCATTTT.